A selection of T cell receptor beta chains follows, all from one sample in a study of CD4 and CD8 cells across lung adenocarcinoma regions. A single record per CDR3 protein comes from TCRdb applying MiXCR to the PCR reads. Here the sample spans about 16,000 distinct CDR3 sequences, about half being singletons. Sample: CD8+ T cells from the center of a lung tumor. Every receptor here comes from a female donor with lung adenocarcinoma. The CD4 and CD8 labels of this study may be unreliable. Each CDR3 is given with its conserved first and last residue. A D gene is named only where the DNA matches it firmly. Clone size is not always given. Where it is, it says once, few, many or a class for expanded clones.

clone size	D gene	V gene	J gene	CDR3 DNA	CDR3 protein
NA	TRBD2	TRBV12-3/TRBV12-4	TRBJ2-2	TGTGCCAGCAGTTTGGCCGGGGGGGCAGGGGAGCTGTTTTTT	CASSLAGGAGELFF
NA	NA	TRBV7-2	TRBJ1-1	TGTGCCAGCAGCTTATACGGCGGATGGGGGGGAGGCACTGAAGCTTTCTTT	CASSLYGGWGGGTEAFF
NA	TRBD2	TRBV6-4	TRBJ2-5	TGTGCCAGCAGTGACTGGAGGGCCGGGACTAGTTTCTTC	CASSDWRAGTSFF
few	NA	TRBV6-5	TRBJ2-1	TGTGCCAGCACTTGGGAGTATTACAATGAGCAGTTCTTC	CASTWEYYNEQFF
many	TRBD2	TRBV5-1	TRBJ2-7	TGCGCCAGCAGCCCACGGGTTAGCGGGGAAGAGCAGTACTTC	CASSPRVSGEEQYF
NA	TRBD2	TRBV6-1	TRBJ2-1	TGTGCCAGCAGACTGCTAGCGGGGGCTTACAATGAGCAGTTCTTC	CASRLLAGAYNEQFF
medium-sized	NA	TRBV6-1	TRBJ2-1	TGTGCCAGCAGCTCCGGACTACCAAGCTCCTACAATGAGCAGTTCTTC	CASSSGLPSSYNEQFF
NA	NA	TRBV7-2	TRBJ2-5	NA	CASSLVRARETQYF
few	NA	TRBV10-3	TRBJ2-5	TGTGCCGTCGAAGGACTACCAAGAGGGACCCAGTACTTC	CAVEGLPRGTQYF
many	NA	TRBV6-2/TRBV6-3	TRBJ2-7	TGTGCCAGCAGTTCACGAGCCACGAGCTCCTACGAGCAGTACTTC	CASSSRATSSYEQYF
NA	NA	TRBV6-1	TRBJ1-6	TGTGCCAGCAGTCCTTCTCAGACCGTCTGGAATTCACCCCTCCACTTT	CASSPSQTVWNSPLHF
medium-sized	TRBD1	TRBV10-3	TRBJ2-3	TGTGCCATCAGCTCCCGGGACAGAACTAGCACAGATACGCAGTATTTT	CAISSRDRTSTDTQYF
NA	TRBD2	TRBV6-1	TRBJ2-7	TGTGCCAGTAGGACTAGCGGAAGCTCCTACGAGCAGTACTTC	CASRTSGSSYEQYF
NA	NA	TRBV27	TRBJ2-5	TGTGCCAGCGCGGGTTGCGGGGGCCCTGACCAAGAGACGCAGTACTTC	CASAGCGGPDQETQYF
NA	NA	TRBV6-1	TRBJ2-3	TGTGCCAGCAGTGAACGGACATCCGTCCTTGATACGCAGTATTTT	CASSERTSVLDTQYF
NA	NA	TRBV27	TRBJ2-3	TGTGCCAGCAGTTCGGGGCTGGCAGCCACAGATACTCAGTACTTT	CASSSGLAATDTQYF
many	NA	TRBV12-3/TRBV12-4	TRBJ2-7	TGTGCCAGCAGGGTAGACGGTACCTACGAGCAGTACTTC	CASRVDGTYEQYF
NA	NA	TRBV6-1	TRBJ2-4	TGTGGCAGCACGGGGCGGGGTGCCACAGACATTCAGTACTTC	CGSTGRGATDIQYF
NA	NA	TRBV10-3	TRBJ2-4	TGTGCGGGGAGAGGGAGTAGCGACCCAGAGACGCAGTACTTT	CAGRGSSDPETQYF
NA	NA	TRBV6-4	TRBJ2-1	TGTGCCAGTCGAGTGCCCGGGGGTGAGCAGTTCTTC	CASRVPGGEQFF
NA	NA	TRBV6-1	TRBJ2-3	TGTGCCAGCGGGGCGCGCGGGGGCAGGAGCAAAGATACGCAGTATTTC	CASGARGGRSKDTQYF
NA	NA	TRBV27	TRBJ2-7	TGTGCGGGCAGCGCGGGCTCTGGCACAGATACGCAGTACTTC	CAGSAGSGTDTQYF
NA	TRBD1	TRBV27	TRBJ2-5	TGTGCCAGCAGTCTGTCAGGGGGCTTGGAGACCCAGTACTTC	CASSLSGGLETQYF
once	NA	TRBV12-3/TRBV12-4	TRBJ2-5	TGTGCCAGCAGGCCGGGACCAAGAAACAATGAGCAGTACTTC	CASRPGPRNNEQYF
medium-sized	TRBD1	TRBV4-1	TRBJ2-5	TGCGCCAGCAGCCACCAGACAGGGTTCGGAGAGACCCAGTACTTC	CASSHQTGFGETQYF
NA	NA	TRBV27	TRBJ2-4	TGTTCCAGCAGTTCCTTGTTAAGGGGCAAAAACACTCAGTACTTC	CSSSSLLRGKNTQYF
NA	NA	TRBV7-6	TRBJ2-7	TGTGCCAGCAGCTCTCGAATCCAGGACGAGCAGTACTTC	CASSSRIQDEQYF
NA	TRBD1	TRBV6-1	TRBJ2-3	TGTGCCAGCCGGGACAGGTTTACGCAGTATTTT	CASRDRFTQYF
NA	NA	TRBV6-1	TRBJ2-1	TGTGCCAGCAGTACGAGACAGAGACCAAACAATGAGCAGTTCTTC	CASSTRQRPNNEQFF
NA	TRBD2	TRBV9	TRBJ2-1	TGTGCCAGCAGCGCGGGACTAGCGGGGGGTTTTGCCAATGAGCAGTTCTTC	CASSAGLAGGFANEQFF
NA	TRBD1	TRBV6-1	TRBJ2-3	TGTGCCAGCTCGGGGCCAGGGGGCCGAGACCAAGAGACGCAGTACTTT	CASSGPGGRDQETQYF
few	NA	TRBV9	TRBJ1-4	TGTGCCAGCAGCCTAAGGGGGGGGTCGGGTGAAAAACTGTTTTTT	CASSLRGGSGEKLFF
many	TRBD2	TRBV27	TRBJ2-1	TGTGCCAGCAGCTCCGGGTTAGCGGGAGTCGGTGAGCAGTTCTTC	CASSSGLAGVGEQFF
NA	NA	TRBV7-9	TRBJ2-3	TGTGCCAGCAGCTTATACAGCACAGATACGCAGTATTTT	CASSLYSTDTQYF
NA	NA	TRBV27	TRBJ2-7	TGTGCCAGCACCTCTTGGCGGGGCCCTGGCACAGATACGCAGTACTTC	CASTSWRGPGTDTQYF
NA	NA	TRBV10-2	TRBJ1-1	TGCGCCAGCAGTGAGACGCACCGAGTAGAAGCTTTCTTT	CASSETHRVEAFF
NA	NA	TRBV6-1	TRBJ2-1	TGTGCCAGCAAGATAAGACAGGCCCGGGATGAGCAGTTCTTC	CASKIRQARDEQFF
NA	NA	TRBV12-3/TRBV12-4	TRBJ2-3	TGTGGCGCGGGGTTGGCGGGCGTTGACCAAGAGACCCAGTATTTC	CGAGLAGVDQETQYF
NA	NA	TRBV11-2	TRBJ2-1	TGTGCCAGCAGCTTAGAGGCAGGGGACTACAATGAGCAGTTCTTC	CASSLEAGDYNEQFF
NA	NA	TRBV6-1	TRBJ2-7	TGTGCCAGCAGTGAGGGGGGATCGAACTACGAGCAGTACTTC	CASSEGGSNYEQYF
NA	TRBD2	TRBV6-5	TRBJ2-3	TGTGCCAGCAGTTACTCGGCATTCGGGGGGAGCACAGAGACGCAGTACTTT	CASSYSAFGGSTETQYF
once	NA	TRBV27	TRBJ2-7	TGTGCCAGCAGTTTGAGGGGGGGGAGTACCTACGAGCAGTACTTC	CASSLRGGSTYEQYF
NA	TRBD2	TRBV4-2	TRBJ2-3	TGTGCCAGCAGCCGACCCTTTAGCGGGGGGGCCCCAGATACGCAGTATTTT	CASSRPFSGGAPDTQYF
NA	TRBD1	TRBV6-1	TRBJ2-2	TGTGCCAGCAGTGAAGCTTTGAACACAGGGGCGCTGTATTTT	CASSEALNTGALYF
few	TRBD1	TRBV6-1	TRBJ2-1	TGTGCCAGCAGGCCTGGACAGGGAGTAGGTAATGAGCAGTTCTTC	CASRPGQGVGNEQFF
NA	NA	TRBV25-1	TRBJ2-3	TGTGCCAGCAGTGAACGGGGTTCTTGTAGCAAAGATACGCAGTATTTC	CASSERGSCSKDTQYF
NA	NA	TRBV6-2/TRBV6-3	TRBJ2-5	TGTGCCAGCACCTCTCTAGTGACGGAGACCCAGTACTTC	CASTSLVTETQYF
NA	NA	TRBV6-1	TRBJ1-3	TGTGCCAGCAGTGACAGGTTCAGCGGCATCTATTTT	CASSDRFSGIYF
NA	TRBD2	TRBV3-1	TRBJ2-7	TGTGCCAGCAGCCAAGAGATCAGGGGTCTAGCGGGAAACCACGAGCAGTACTTC	CASSQEIRGLAGNHEQYF
many	NA	TRBV12-3/TRBV12-4	TRBJ2-3	TGTGCCAGCAGTACCCGGACCAGTTCTCCCACAGATACGCAGTATTTT	CASSTRTSSPTDTQYF
NA	NA	TRBV6-1	TRBJ2-6	TGTGCCAGCAGTGAAGGGGGAGTAGCTGGGGCCAACGTCCTGACTTTC	CASSEGGVAGANVLTF
many	NA	TRBV7-2	TRBJ2-5	TGTGCCAGCAGCCAGTTCCAAGAGACCCAGTACTTC	CASSQFQETQYF
NA	TRBD1	TRBV5-1	TRBJ1-1	TGCGCCAGCAGCTTGGGGACAGGGAACACTGAAGCTTTCTTT	CASSLGTGNTEAFF
NA	TRBD1	TRBV10-3	TRBJ2-7	TGTGCCGCTCAAGGGCAGGGGGCCAACGAGCAGTACTTC	CAAQGQGANEQYF
once	NA	TRBV27	TRBJ2-5	TGTGCCAGCACGGGGTGGGGGGAAAGTGGCCAAGAGACCCAGTACTTC	CASTGWGESGQETQYF
NA	NA	TRBV6-1	TRBJ2-3	TGTGCCAGCAGTGCGGCCGGGGGGCACCCGGACACAGATACGCAGTATTTC	CASSAAGGHPDTDTQYF
NA	NA	TRBV7-2	TRBJ2-1	TGTGCCAGCGTACGTACAGGGCTCACGAATGAGCAGTTCTTC	CASVRTGLTNEQFF
few	NA	TRBV6-1	TRBJ2-1	TGTGCCAGCACTGAGGGATTCAATGAGCAGTTCTTC	CASTEGFNEQFF
few	TRBD2	TRBV6-5	TRBJ2-2	TGTGCCAGCAGTTACTCGAGTGGTGCTAGCGGGAGAACGAACACCGGGGAGCTGTTTTTT	CASSYSSGASGRTNTGELFF